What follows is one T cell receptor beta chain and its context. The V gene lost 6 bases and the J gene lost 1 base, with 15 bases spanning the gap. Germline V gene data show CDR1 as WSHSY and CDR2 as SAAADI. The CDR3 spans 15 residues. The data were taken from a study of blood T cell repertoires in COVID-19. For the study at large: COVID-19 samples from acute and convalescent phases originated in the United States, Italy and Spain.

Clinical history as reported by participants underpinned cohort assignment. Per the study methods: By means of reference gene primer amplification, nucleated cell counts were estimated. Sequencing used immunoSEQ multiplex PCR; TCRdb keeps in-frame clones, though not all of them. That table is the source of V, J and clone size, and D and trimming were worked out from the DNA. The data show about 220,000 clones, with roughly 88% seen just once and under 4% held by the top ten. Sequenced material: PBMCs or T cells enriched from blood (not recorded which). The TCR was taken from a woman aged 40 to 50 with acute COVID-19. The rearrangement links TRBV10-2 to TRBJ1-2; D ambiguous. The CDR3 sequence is CASRQSPKSNYGYTF. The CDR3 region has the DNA TGCGCCAGCAGACAATCCCCAAAAAGTAACTATGGCTACACCTTC.